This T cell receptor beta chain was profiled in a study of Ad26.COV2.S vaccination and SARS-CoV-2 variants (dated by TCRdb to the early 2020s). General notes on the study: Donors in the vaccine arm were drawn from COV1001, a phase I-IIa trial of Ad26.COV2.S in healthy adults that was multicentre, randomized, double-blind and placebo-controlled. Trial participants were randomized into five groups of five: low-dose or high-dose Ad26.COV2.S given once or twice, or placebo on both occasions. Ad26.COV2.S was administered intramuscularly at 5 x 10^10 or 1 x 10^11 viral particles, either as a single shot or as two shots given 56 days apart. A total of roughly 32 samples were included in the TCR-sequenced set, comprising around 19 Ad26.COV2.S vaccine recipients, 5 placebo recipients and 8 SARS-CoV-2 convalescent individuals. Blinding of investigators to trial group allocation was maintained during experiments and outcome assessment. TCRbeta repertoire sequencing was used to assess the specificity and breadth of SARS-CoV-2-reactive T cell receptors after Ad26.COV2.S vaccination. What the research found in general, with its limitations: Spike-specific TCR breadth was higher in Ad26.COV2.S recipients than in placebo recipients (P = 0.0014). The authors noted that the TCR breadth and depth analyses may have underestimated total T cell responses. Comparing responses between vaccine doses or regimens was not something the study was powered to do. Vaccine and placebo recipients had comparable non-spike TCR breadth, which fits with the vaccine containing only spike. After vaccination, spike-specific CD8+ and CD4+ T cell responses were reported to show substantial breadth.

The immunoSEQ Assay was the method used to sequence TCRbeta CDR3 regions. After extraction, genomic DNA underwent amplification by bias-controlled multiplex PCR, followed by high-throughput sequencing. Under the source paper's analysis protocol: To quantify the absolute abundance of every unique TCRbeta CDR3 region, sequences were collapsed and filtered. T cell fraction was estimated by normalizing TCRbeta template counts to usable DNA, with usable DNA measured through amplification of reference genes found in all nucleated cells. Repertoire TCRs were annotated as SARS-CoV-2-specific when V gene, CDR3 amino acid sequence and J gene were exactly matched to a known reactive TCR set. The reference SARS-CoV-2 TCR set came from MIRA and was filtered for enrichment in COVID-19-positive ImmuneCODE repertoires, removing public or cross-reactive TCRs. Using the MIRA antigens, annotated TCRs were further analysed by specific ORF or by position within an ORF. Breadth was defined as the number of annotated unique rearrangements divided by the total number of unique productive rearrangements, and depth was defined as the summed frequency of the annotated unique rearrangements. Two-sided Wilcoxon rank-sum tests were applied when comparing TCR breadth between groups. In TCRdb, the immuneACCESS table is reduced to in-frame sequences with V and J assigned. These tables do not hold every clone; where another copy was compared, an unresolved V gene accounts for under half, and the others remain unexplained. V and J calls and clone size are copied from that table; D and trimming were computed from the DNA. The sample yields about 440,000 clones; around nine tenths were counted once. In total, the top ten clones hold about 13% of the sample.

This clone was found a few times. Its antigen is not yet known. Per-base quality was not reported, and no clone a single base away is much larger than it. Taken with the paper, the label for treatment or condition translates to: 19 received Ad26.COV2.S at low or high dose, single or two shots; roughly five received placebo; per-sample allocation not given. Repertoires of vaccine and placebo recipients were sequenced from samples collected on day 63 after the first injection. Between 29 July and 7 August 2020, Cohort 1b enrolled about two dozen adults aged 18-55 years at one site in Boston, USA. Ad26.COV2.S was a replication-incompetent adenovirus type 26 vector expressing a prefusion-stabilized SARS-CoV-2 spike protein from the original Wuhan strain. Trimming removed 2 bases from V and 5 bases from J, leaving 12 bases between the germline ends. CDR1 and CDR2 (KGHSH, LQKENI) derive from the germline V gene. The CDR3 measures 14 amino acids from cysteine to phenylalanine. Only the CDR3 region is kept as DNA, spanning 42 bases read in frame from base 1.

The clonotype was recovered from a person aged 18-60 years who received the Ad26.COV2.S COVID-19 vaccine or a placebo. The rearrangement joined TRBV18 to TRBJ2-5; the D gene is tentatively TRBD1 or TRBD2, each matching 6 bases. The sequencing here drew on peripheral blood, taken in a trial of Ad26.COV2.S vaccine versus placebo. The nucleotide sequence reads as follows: TGTGCCAGCTCACCAAGGGGGGCGGAGGAGACCCAGTACTTC. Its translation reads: CASSPRGAEETQYF.